Each of the 17 T cell receptor beta chains below was sequenced from the same sample in a study of glioma-infiltrating T cells. Using RNA template, CDR3s of TCR alpha and beta were amplified with iRepertoire arm-PCR. In TCRdb, the multiplex PCR reads were re-called with MiXCR into one record per CDR3 protein. There are some 99,000 distinct CDR3 sequences in the sample; 20% to 30% occur only once, and about a third lies in the top ten. Sequencing was carried out using glioma tissue, nonneoplastic brain tissue, or PBMCs (not recorded which). All receptors come from a human donor with low-grade glioma or glioblastoma, undergoing nonglioma brain surgery, or in good health (not recorded which).

About this clonotype: It may be a read error: a sequence one base away is much more abundant. The chain combines TRBV4-2 with TRBJ1-5; D is perhaps TRBD1 (5 bases). Trimming removed 8 bases at V and 7 bases at J, with 18 bases between. Per the germline V gene, CDR1 is LGHNA and CDR2 is YNFKEQ. The CDR3 extends over 14 amino acids. CDR3 sequence (DNA): TGTGCCAGCCCTTATGGGGCCGCCGGCCAGCCCCAGCATTTT. Translating it yields CASPYGAAGQPQHF.

This clonotype was counted ten times or more. The CDR3 DNA is TGTGCCAGTAGTATGCTACGTGGTGCGGGGTTCCACGAGCAGTACTTC. It specifies CASSMLRGAGFHEQYF. The V call is TRBV19, the J call TRBJ2-7; maybe TRBD2 (6 bases). This CDR3 comprises 16 residues. Per germline, CDR1 LNHDA and CDR2 SQIVND (reference sequence). V shed 3 bases and J shed 5 bases, with 20 bases lying between them.

This clonotype showed up many times. V is TRBV7-6 and J is TRBJ2-1, with a weak D call TRBD1 (5 bases). The CDR3 loop spans 13 amino acids. Germline V CDR1 and CDR2: SGHVS, FNYEAQ. The V gene lost 5 bases and the J gene lost 9 bases, with 14 bases spanning the gap. CDR3 in amino acids: CASSIGHRVEQFF. The CDR3 bases are TGTGCCAGCAGCATTGGACATCGCGTTGAGCAGTTCTTC.

This clonotype has at least ten counts. The DNA of the CDR3 is TGTGCCAGCAGCCGATCCGGAGACAGGGCTCAAGAGACCCAGTACTTC. As protein: CASSRSGDRAQETQYF. V usage is TRBV7-6 and J usage is TRBJ2-5; 7 bases align to TRBD1. After removal of 5 bases from V and 2 bases from J, the junction contained 11 bases not matched to a gene. The CDR3 contains 16 residues. CDR1 is SGHVS and CDR2 is FNYEAQ in the germline V gene.

Many counts were recorded for this clonotype. The V call is TRBV25-1, the J call TRBJ1-1; weak D call: TRBD1 (6 bases). The CDR3 totals 13 residues. Per germline, CDR1 MGHDK and CDR2 SYGVNS. V was cut by 8 bases and J by 1 base, with 11 bases left in between. CDR3: CASRGTPNTEAFF. The CDR3 DNA is TGTGCCAGCCGTGGGACACCGAACACTGAAGCTTTCTTT. Drawing the rest from reference TRBV25-1 and TRBJ1-1, the complete variable domain is EADIYQTPRYLVIGTGKKITLECSQTMGHDKMYWYQQDPGMELHLIHYSYGVNSTEKGDLSSESTVSRIRTEHFPLTLESARPSHTSQYLCASRGTPNTEAFFGQGTRLTVV.

This clonotype was seen at least ten times. This chain links TRBV10-3 with TRBJ2-7; 10 bases agree with TRBD2. V lost 8 bases and J lost 4; bases outside the gene matches: 2. The CDR3 loop spans 12 amino acids. Germline V gene lookup returns CDR1 ENHRY and CDR2 SYGVKD. The CDR3 region is CAIGLAVYEQYF. CDR3 coding DNA: TGTGCCATCGGACTAGCGGTGTACGAGCAGTACTTC.

This clonotype came up many times. V and J are TRBV3-1 and TRBJ2-3, with 7 bases identical to TRBD2. V shed 6 bases, J shed 0 bases, and the junction held 0 bases outside the gene matches. This CDR3 is 13 amino acids long. Germline V gives CDR1 LGHDT, CDR2 YNNKEL (reference sequence). The CDR3 DNA is TGTGCCAGCAGAGCGGGGAGCACAGATACGCAGTATTTT. The encoded protein is CASRAGSTDTQYF.

This clonotype was seen many times. CDR3 sequence reads: CASSQEWRQGVPEAFF. DNA for the CDR3: TGTGCCAGCAGCCAAGAATGGAGACAGGGGGTCCCTGAAGCTTTCTTT. The rearrangement joins TRBV4-2 to TRBJ1-1; 9 nucleotides align to TRBD1. CDR1 and CDR2 from the germline V gene are LGHNA and YNFKEQ. With 0 bases clipped from V and 6 bases from J, the junction kept 8 bases outside the gene matches. The CDR3 covers 16 residues.

Ten or more counts support this clonotype. The chain employs TRBV29-1 and TRBJ1-1, with 8 bases lining up with TRBD1. Looked up from germline, CDR1 is SQVTM and CDR2 is ANQGSEA. The CDR3 totals 13 residues. Unmatched junction bases numbered 2, after V lost 5 bases and J lost 0 bases. CDR3 sequence (DNA): TGCAGCGTTTCCAGGGGGCTGAACACTGAAGCTTTCTTT. The encoded protein is CSVSRGLNTEAFF.

This clonotype was counted many times. V and J are TRBV20-1 and TRBJ1-1; maybe TRBD1 (6 bases). V shed 5 bases and J shed 0 bases, with 10 bases lying between them. From germline, CDR1 is DFQATT and CDR2 SNEGSKA (reference sequence). The CDR3 covers 13 residues. CDR3 nucleotide sequence: TGCAGTGCTGATCAGGGGCTGAACACTGAAGCTTTCTTT. This codes for CSADQGLNTEAFF.

This clonotype appeared many times. The J gene is TRBJ1-1, the V gene TRBV29-1, with 7 bases lining up with TRBD1. CDR1 is SQVTM, CDR2 ANQGSEA, per germline. The CDR3 is made up of 14 amino acids. V lost 3 bases and J lost 1; bases outside the gene matches: 5. The CDR3 sequence is CSVEARQGNTEAFF. CDR3 nucleotide sequence: TGCAGCGTTGAGGCCAGACAGGGGAACACTGAAGCTTTCTTT.

The V and J genes are TRBV29-1 and TRBJ1-3; a possible D gene is TRBD1 (5 bases). This CDR3 contains 13 residues. CDR1 SQVTM and CDR2 ANQGSEA come from the germline V gene. Trimming took 6 bases from V and 1 from J, leaving 10 bases between them. This chain's CDR3 is CSVQDTSGNTIYF. The DNA of the CDR3 is TGCAGCGTCCAGGACACGTCTGGAAACACCATATATTTT.

The V gene is TRBV6-1, the J gene TRBJ1-4; D not certain. Germline CDR1 MNHNS, CDR2 SASEGT. V lost 2 bases to trimming and J lost 15 bases, with 19 bases between them. The CDR3 runs 14 residues. The CDR3 reads CASSELIKGRIVFF. The CDR3 bases are TGTGCCAGCAGTGAACTAATCAAGGGCCGGATAGTGTTTTTT.

Of note for this clonotype: At one boundary the junction diverges from the germline segment, which might be a read error. The chain carries TRBV20-1 and TRBJ1-5; D is undetermined. The CDR3 consists of 13 residues. CDR1 and CDR2 (germline): DFQATT, SNEGSKA (reference sequence). The CDR3 region has the DNA TGCAGTGCTAGCCCTACTCAGAGCCAGCCACAGCATTTT. Residues: CSASPTQSQPQHF.

The chain joins TRBV20-1 to TRBJ2-1; D is uncertain. CDR1 is DFQATT, CDR2 SNEGSKA, per germline (reference sequence). The CDR3 has 12 residues. V lost 4 bases and J 0 bases, leaving 4 bases between the germline ends. DNA of the CDR3: TGCAGTGCTACCCTCTCCTACAATGAGCAGTTCTTC. Amino acid sequence: CSATLSYNEQFF.

There are many counts of this clonotype. The chain combines TRBV7-2 with TRBJ2-4; D is perhaps TRBD1 (5 bases). This CDR3 is 15 amino acids long. Trimming removed 0 bases at V and 7 bases at J, with 13 bases between. The V gene's germline CDR1 is SGHTA and CDR2 FQGNSA. Here the CDR3 reads CASSLAGNRMNIQYF. The CDR3 bases are TGTGCCAGCAGCTTAGCTGGGAACAGGATGAACATTCAGTACTTC.

This clonotype was seen many times. CDR3 nucleotides: TGCGCCAGCAGCCAAGGGTACAATGAGCAGTTCTTC. As protein: CASSQGYNEQFF. J is TRBJ2-1 and V is TRBV4-3; D call uncertain. The V end lost 1 base, the J end lost 4 bases, and 2 bases lay between the germline ends. Germline V CDR1 and CDR2: LGHNA, YSLEER. The CDR3 totals 12 residues.